This passage covers 18 T cell receptor beta chains from one sample sequenced in a study of blood T cell repertoires in COVID-19. Only in-frame clones appear in the TCRdb table, and some are missing; sequencing was by immunoSEQ multiplex PCR. The table lists 60,000 to 90,000 clones, 84% of them singletons, with 3.5% in the top ten. Sequencing input: peripheral blood. The origin of the receptors is a man aged 50 or older with acute or convalescent COVID-19.

This sequence joins TRBV9 and TRBJ2-7; the match to TRBD1 covers 9 bases. CDR1 and CDR2 from the germline V gene are SGDLS and YYNGEE. CDR3 length: 15 amino acids. Germline trimming cut 4 bases from V and 3 bases from J; bases unmatched to any gene: 8. The CDR3 DNA is TGTGCCAGCAGCTCTACAGGGGGCCCTTACTACGAGCAGTACTTC. Amino acids: CASSSTGGPYYEQYF.

This clone occurred once. The J gene is TRBJ2-3, the V gene TRBV27; 14 positions match TRBD2. Germline CDR1 is MNHEY and CDR2 is SMNVEV (reference sequence). The V gene end was trimmed by 5 bases and the J gene end by 4 bases; junction bases not matched to a gene: 5. The CDR3 extends over 16 amino acids. Written as DNA, the CDR3 is TGTGCCAGCAGTCTAAGACTAGCGGGAGGGCCAGATACGCAGTATTTT. Its protein is CASSLRLAGGPDTQYF.

The rearrangement links TRBV10-1 to TRBJ2-1; 8 bases match TRBD1. Germline values: CDR1 WNHNN, CDR2 SYGVQD (reference sequence). The CDR3 consists of 16 residues. V lost 4 bases to trimming and J lost 0 bases; unmatched junction nucleotides: 5. The CDR3 DNA reads as TGCGCCAGCAGTGGGGGACAGGCACGCTCCTACAATGAGCAGTTCTTC. Translation gives CASSGGQARSYNEQFF.

The genes are TRBV5-6 and TRBJ2-7; D is undetermined. Germline V gene lookup returns CDR1 SGHDT and CDR2 YYEEEE. V was cut by 0 bases and J by 7 bases, with 8 bases left in between. The CDR3 spans 12 residues. The CDR3 DNA reads as TGTGCCAGCAGCTTGGTGGCTTCAGAGCAGTACTTC. Translated: CASSLVASEQYF.

The rearrangement uses TRBV3-1 (or the pseudogene TRBV3-2) and TRBJ2-7; D unresolved. The CDR3 sequence is 13 residues long. Germline CDR1 and CDR2: LGHDT and YNNKEL (reference sequence). Trimming removed 4 bases from V and 4 bases from J, with 11 bases in between. CDR3 DNA sequence: TGTGCCAGCAGCCTTATCCCCGGGTACGAGCAGTACTTC. It translates to CASSLIPGYEQYF.

The V gene is TRBV19, the J gene TRBJ2-7; weak D call: TRBD1 (7 bases). From germline, CDR1 is LNHDA and CDR2 SQIVND (reference sequence). Trimming pared 1 base from V and 7 bases from J, leaving 14 bases between. The CDR3 is 14 amino acids. The CDR3 loop reads CASSIGQGGWEQYF. In DNA form, the CDR3 reads TGTGCCAGTAGTATAGGACAGGGAGGTTGGGAGCAGTACTTC.

The chain links TRBV24-1 to TRBJ1-5; no clear D gene. Trimming pared 3 bases from V and 3 bases from J, leaving 5 bases between. The germline gives CDR1 KGHDR, CDR2 SFDVKD. The CDR3 extends over 13 amino acids. The CDR3 nucleotides are TGTGCCACCAGTGATGAACTCAATCAGCCCCAGCATTTT. Its translation: CATSDELNQPQHF.

The chain couples TRBV28 to TRBJ1-5; D remains ambiguous. The germline V gene has CDR1 MDHEN and CDR2 SYDVKM. V lost 2 bases to trimming and J lost 2 bases, with 7 bases between them. The CDR3 loop spans 14 amino acids. CDR3 sequence: CASSLRVGNQPQHF. CDR3 nucleotide sequence: TGTGCCAGCAGTTTACGCGTCGGCAATCAGCCCCAGCATTTT. Based on the CDR3 plus reference TRBV28 and TRBJ1-5, the full variable domain is DVKVTQSSRYLVKRTGEKVFLECVQDMDHENMFWYRQDPGLGLRLIYFSYDVKMKEKGDIPEGYSVSREKKERFSLILESASTNQTSMYLCASSLRVGNQPQHFGDGTRLSIL.

A single count supports this clone. The chain joins TRBV5-1 to TRBJ2-7; TRBD1 matches 7 bases. Germline trimming cut 0 bases from V and 3 bases from J; bases unmatched to any gene: 3. Germline V gene lookup returns CDR1 SGHRS and CDR2 YFSETQ. The CDR3 totals 14 residues. This chain's CDR3 is CASSLGTGVYEQYF. DNA for the CDR3: TGCGCCAGCAGCTTGGGGACAGGTGTCTACGAGCAGTACTTC.

This clone appeared once. This rearrangement joins TRBV29-1 to TRBJ2-7; D might be TRBD2 (6 bases). The CDR3 is 14 amino acids. Trimming pared 2 bases from V and 0 bases from J, leaving 11 bases between. Germline lookup yields CDR1 SQVTM and CDR2 ANQGSEA. The CDR3 is CSVETGGTSYEQYF. The CDR3 nucleotides read TGCAGCGTTGAAACCGGGGGAACCTCCTACGAGCAGTACTTC.

The rearrangement uses TRBV10-2 and TRBJ1-1; D gene ambiguous. V was trimmed by 6 bases and J by 6 bases, leaving 14 bases between them. CDR1 is WSHSY, CDR2 SAAADI, per germline. The CDR3 is 13 amino acids. CDR3 sequence: CASSSDRVAEAFF. CDR3 nucleotides: TGCGCCAGCAGCTCTGACCGGGTCGCTGAAGCTTTCTTT.

CDR3 DNA: TGCGCCAGCAGCCCCTCGCCCCTTAGCTTCTCTGGAAACACCATATATTTT. Translation gives CASSPSPLSFSGNTIYF. V and J are TRBV4-1 and TRBJ1-3; D ambiguous. The CDR3 has 17 amino acids. Germline loops: CDR1 MGHRA, CDR2 YSYEKL. V was shortened by 4 bases and J by 0 bases, with 16 bases between the two germline ends.

This chain joins TRBV7-2 and TRBJ1-6; possible D gene TRBD1, 6 bases. The CDR3 is made up of 15 amino acids. The germline V and J ends were trimmed by 1 base and 5 bases, with 9 bases remaining between them. Germline CDR1 and CDR2: SGHTA and FQGNSA. The CDR3 DNA is TGTGCCAGCAGCTTAGACAGGGTGGATAATTCACCCCTCCACTTT. Translated, it gives CASSLDRVDNSPLHF.

V and J are TRBV19 and TRBJ2-3; perhaps TRBD1 as D (7 bases). CDR1 is LNHDA, CDR2 SQIVND, per germline (reference sequence). The CDR3 totals 15 residues. V was cut by 6 bases and J by 4 bases, with 17 bases left in between. This CDR3 is CASRPQGGGPDTQYF. CDR3 DNA: TGTGCCAGTAGACCTCAGGGGGGTGGTCCAGATACGCAGTATTTT.

This sequence joins TRBV6-5 and TRBJ2-3; D not certain. CDR1 is MNHEY, CDR2 SVGAGI, per germline. The CDR3 is 13 residues long. Between the trimmed V and J ends, which lost 2 bases and 6 bases, there was a span of 9 bases. CDR3 residues: CASSYRFGDTQYF. DNA of the CDR3: TGTGCCAGCAGTTACAGGTTCGGGGATACGCAGTATTTT.

A few counts support this clone. The rearrangement joins TRBV5-3 to TRBJ2-1; 10 bases agree with TRBD2. TRBV5-3 is marked as an open reading frame, function uncertain. The V gene end was trimmed by 0 bases and the J gene end by 10 bases; junction bases not matched to a gene: 7. CDR3 length equals 15 residues. The CDR3 DNA reads as TGTGCCAGAAGCTTGGCGAGCGGGGGGGCCGAGGAGCAGTTCTTC. Its translation: CARSLASGGAEEQFF.

This chain joins TRBV4-1 and TRBJ2-5; 8 bases fit TRBD1. The germline gives CDR1 MGHRA, CDR2 YSYEKL. The V gene end was trimmed by 5 bases and the J gene end by 5 bases; junction bases not matched to a gene: 10. This CDR3 spans 15 amino acids. The DNA for the CDR3 is TGCGCCAGCAGCGGACGGACAGGGTATTTGGAGACCCAGTACTTC. As protein: CASSGRTGYLETQYF.

This clone was counted a single time. The chain carries TRBV4-3 and TRBJ1-1; D is possibly TRBD1 (5 bases). The germline V gene has CDR1 LGHNA and CDR2 YSLEER. Trimming stripped 0 bases from V and 6 bases from J, with 14 bases between. This CDR3 is built from 15 residues. The CDR3: CASSQDLGGGAEAFF. As DNA, the CDR3 is TGCGCCAGCAGCCAAGATCTTGGGGGGGGTGCTGAAGCTTTCTTT.